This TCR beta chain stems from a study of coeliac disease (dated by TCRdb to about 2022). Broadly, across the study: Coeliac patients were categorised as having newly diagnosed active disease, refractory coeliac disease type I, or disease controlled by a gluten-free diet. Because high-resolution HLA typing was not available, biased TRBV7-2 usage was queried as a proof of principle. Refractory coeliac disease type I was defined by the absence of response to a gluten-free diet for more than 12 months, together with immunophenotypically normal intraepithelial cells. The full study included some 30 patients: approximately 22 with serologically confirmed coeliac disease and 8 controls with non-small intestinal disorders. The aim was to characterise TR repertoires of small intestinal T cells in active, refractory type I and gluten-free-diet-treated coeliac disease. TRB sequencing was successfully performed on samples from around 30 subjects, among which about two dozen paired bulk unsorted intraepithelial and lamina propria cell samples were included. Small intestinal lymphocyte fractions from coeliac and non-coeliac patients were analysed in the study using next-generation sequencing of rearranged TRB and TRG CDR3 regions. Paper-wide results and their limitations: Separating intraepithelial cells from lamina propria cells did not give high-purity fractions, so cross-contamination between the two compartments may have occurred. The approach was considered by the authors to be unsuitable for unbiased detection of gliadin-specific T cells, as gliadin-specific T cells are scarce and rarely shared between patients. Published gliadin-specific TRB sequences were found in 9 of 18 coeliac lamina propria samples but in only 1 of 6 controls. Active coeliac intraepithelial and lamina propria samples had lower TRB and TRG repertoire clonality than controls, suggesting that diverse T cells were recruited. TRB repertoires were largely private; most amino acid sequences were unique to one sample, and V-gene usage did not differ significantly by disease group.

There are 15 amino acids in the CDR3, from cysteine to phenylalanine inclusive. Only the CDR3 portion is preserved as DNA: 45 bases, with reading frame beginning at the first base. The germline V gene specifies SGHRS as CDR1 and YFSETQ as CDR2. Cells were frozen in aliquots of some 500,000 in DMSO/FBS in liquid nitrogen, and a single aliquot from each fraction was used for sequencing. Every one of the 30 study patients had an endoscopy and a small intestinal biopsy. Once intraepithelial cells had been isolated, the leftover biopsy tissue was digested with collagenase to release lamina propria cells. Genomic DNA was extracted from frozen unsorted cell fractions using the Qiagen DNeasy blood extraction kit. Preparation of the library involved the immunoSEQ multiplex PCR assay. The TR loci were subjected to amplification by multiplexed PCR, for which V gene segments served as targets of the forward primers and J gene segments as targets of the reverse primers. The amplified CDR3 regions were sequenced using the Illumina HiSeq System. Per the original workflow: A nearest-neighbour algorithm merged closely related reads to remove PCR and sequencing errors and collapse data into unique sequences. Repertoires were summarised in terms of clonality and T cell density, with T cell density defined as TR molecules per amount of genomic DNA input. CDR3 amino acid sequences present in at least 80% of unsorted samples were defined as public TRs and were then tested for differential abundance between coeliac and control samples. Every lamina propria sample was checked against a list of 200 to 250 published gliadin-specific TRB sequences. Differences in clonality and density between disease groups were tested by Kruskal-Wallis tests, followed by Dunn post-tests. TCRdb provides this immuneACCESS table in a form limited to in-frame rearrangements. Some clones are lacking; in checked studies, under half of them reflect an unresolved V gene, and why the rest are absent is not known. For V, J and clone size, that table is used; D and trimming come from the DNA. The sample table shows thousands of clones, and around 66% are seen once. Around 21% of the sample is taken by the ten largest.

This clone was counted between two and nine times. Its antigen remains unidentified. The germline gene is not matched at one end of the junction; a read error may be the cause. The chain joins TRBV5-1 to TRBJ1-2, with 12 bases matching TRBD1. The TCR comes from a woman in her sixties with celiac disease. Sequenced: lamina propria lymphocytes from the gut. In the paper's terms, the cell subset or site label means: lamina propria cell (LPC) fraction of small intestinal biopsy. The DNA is TGCGCCAGCAGTTTGGAGGGACAGGGGGCGCGTGGCTACACCTTC. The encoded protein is CASSLEGQGARGYTF.